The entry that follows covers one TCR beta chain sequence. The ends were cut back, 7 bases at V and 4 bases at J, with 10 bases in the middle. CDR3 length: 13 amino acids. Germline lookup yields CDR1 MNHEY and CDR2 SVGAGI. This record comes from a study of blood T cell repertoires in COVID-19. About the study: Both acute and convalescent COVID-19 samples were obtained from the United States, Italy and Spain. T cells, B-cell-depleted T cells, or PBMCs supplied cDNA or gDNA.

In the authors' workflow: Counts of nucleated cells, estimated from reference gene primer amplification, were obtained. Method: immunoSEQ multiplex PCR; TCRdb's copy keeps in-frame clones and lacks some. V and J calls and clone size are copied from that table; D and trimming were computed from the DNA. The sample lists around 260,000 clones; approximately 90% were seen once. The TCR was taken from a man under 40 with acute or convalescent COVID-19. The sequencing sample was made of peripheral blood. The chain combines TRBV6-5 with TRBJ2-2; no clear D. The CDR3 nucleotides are TGTGCCAGCACCAGGCCAGTCACCGGGGAGCTGTTTTTT. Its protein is CASTRPVTGELFF.